The 28 T cell receptor beta chains in this list originate from one sample, sequenced in a study of T cell repertoires in cytomegalovirus infection. TCRdb used MiXCR to reprocess the reads, holding one entry per CDR3 protein. Of roughly 500,000 distinct CDR3 sequences listed, about 11% are singletons. Sequences were obtained from PBMCs. The receptors were sampled from a human donor in good health (CMV status not recorded). Some clones in this sample may be carry-over from other donors' samples.

Only a few counts were recorded for this clonotype. V gene TRBV5-5 combines with J gene TRBJ2-3, with D perhaps matching TRBD2 (6 bases). The V end lost 4 bases, the J end lost 8 bases, and 20 bases lay between the germline ends. Germline CDR1 SGHKS, CDR2 YYEKEE (reference sequence). This CDR3 is built from 15 residues. CDR3 sequence (DNA): TGTGCCAGCAGCCCCCGGGACTTCTCCAAGGGTACGCAGTATTTT. Protein: CASSPRDFSKGTQYF.

This clonotype has a single count. A read error is possible here, since a much larger clone lies one base away. The rearrangement joins TRBV11-2 to TRBJ1-1; D possibly corresponds to TRBD1 (5 bases). Germline values: CDR1 SGHAT, CDR2 FQNNGV. The CDR3 spans 15 residues. CDR3 in DNA: TGTGCCAGCAGCTTCCCGAGGGGCCCGAACCCTGAAGCTTTCTTT. Protein: CASSFPRGPNPEAFF.

This clonotype was found a few times. This sequence joins TRBV7-2 and TRBJ1-2; a weak D match, TRBD1 (6 bases). Germline V gene sequence: CDR1 SGHTA, CDR2 FQGNSA. V lost 4 bases and J 4 bases, leaving 13 bases between the germline ends. The CDR3 runs to 14 residues. CDR3 in amino acids: CASSSKGGGYGYTF. DNA of the CDR3: TGTGCCAGCAGCTCGAAGGGGGGGGGCTATGGCTACACCTTC.

The sample holds many counts of this clonotype. The gene calls are TRBV27 and TRBJ2-7; 8 nucleotides agree with TRBD1. Trimming at V came to 5 bases and at J to 4 bases, leaving 7 bases not matched to a gene. CDR3 length: 14 residues. The germline gives CDR1 MNHEY, CDR2 SMNVEV (reference sequence). CDR3 sequence reads: CASSPLTGVYEQYF. The CDR3 DNA reads as TGTGCCAGCAGTCCACTGACAGGGGTGTACGAGCAGTACTTC.

The table lists this clonotype with many counts. The chain couples TRBV20-1 to TRBJ2-7; TRBD2 is a possible D gene (7 bases). The CDR3 is 14 amino acids. Germline lookup yields CDR1 DFQATT and CDR2 SNEGSKA (reference sequence). Trimming shortened V by 6 bases and J by 7 bases, and 22 bases separated the two germline ends. The CDR3 DNA reads TGCAGTGCCCCGGGGGGCGGGAGTCTGGGGGAGCAGTACTTC. This codes for CSAPGGGSLGEQYF.

This clonotype was seen repeatedly, ten times or more. The CDR3 is CASSSRSRAGVTGNTIYF. In nucleotides, the CDR3 is TGTGCCAGCAGCTCCCGATCCAGGGCCGGCGTGACTGGAAACACCATATATTTT. This sequence joins TRBV7-2 and TRBJ1-3; tentative D call: TRBD1 (5 bases). This CDR3 spans 18 amino acids. V lost 4 bases and J 2 bases, leaving 21 bases between the germline ends. Germline loops: CDR1 SGHTA, CDR2 FQGNSA.

The chain uses TRBV30 and TRBJ2-1; D gene unclear. Trimming stripped 1 base from V and 6 bases from J, with 1 base between. There are 10 residues in the CDR3. CDR1 is GTSNPN and CDR2 is SVGIG in the germline V gene (reference sequence). The CDR3, as DNA: TGTGCCTGGAGTGCCAATGAGCAGTTCTTC. Protein product: CAWSANEQFF.

There are a few counts of this clonotype. The chain employs TRBV29-1 and TRBJ2-2; TRBD1 matches 8 bases. Germline lookup yields CDR1 SQVTM and CDR2 ANQGSEA. The CDR3 covers 16 residues. V shed 0 bases, J shed 6 bases, and the junction held 9 bases outside the gene matches. Here the CDR3 reads CSVEDPGQGRAGELFF. The CDR3 DNA sequence: TGCAGCGTTGAAGATCCCGGACAGGGTAGAGCCGGGGAGCTGTTTTTT.

V usage is TRBV6-2 or TRBV6-3 and J usage is TRBJ2-7; D is perhaps TRBD2 (6 bases). Germline V CDR1 and CDR2: MNHEY, SVGEGT. The CDR3 extends over 14 amino acids. Trimming shortened V by 6 bases and J by 5 bases, and 17 bases separated the two germline ends. The CDR3 nucleotides read TGTGCCAGCAGACGGGACTCCCCGCGGCACGAGCAGTACTTC. This gives the protein CASRRDSPRHEQYF.

This clonotype was seen at least ten times. This rearrangement joins TRBV9 to TRBJ2-5; 10 positions agree with TRBD1. Trimming cost V 0 bases and J 1 base; bases outside gene matches: 6. The CDR3 sequence is 17 residues long. CDR1 is SGDLS and CDR2 is YYNGEE in the germline V gene. The CDR3 region has the DNA TGTGCCAGCAGCGTAGCTACTTGGACAGGGGGCCAAGAGACCCAGTACTTC. Encoded protein: CASSVATWTGGQETQYF.

The chain carries TRBV19 and TRBJ1-5, with 7 bases aligning to TRBD1. Trimming took 6 bases from V and 4 from J; bases not matched to a gene: 9. The CDR3 is 15 amino acids. Germline values: CDR1 LNHDA, CDR2 SQIVND (reference sequence). This CDR3 reads CASRRTGTANQPQHF. The CDR3 DNA reads TGTGCCAGTAGAAGGACCGGGACAGCTAATCAGCCCCAGCATTTT. The variable domain in full, completed from reference TRBV19 and TRBJ1-5, reads DGGITQSPKYLFRKEGQNVTLSCEQNLNHDAMYWYRQDPGQGLRLIYYSQIVNDFQKGDIAEGYSVSREKKESFPLTVTSAQKNPTAFYLCASRRTGTANQPQHFGDGTRLSIL.

The chain carries TRBV2 and TRBJ2-3; D gene ambiguous. V was shortened by 8 bases and J by 1 base, with 13 bases between the two germline ends. CDR1 and CDR2 from the germline V gene are SNHLY and FYNNEI. The CDR3 runs to 14 residues. CDR3 DNA sequence: TGTGCCAGCCTTTGGACGTTAGGCACAGATACGCAGTATTTT. Translating it yields CASLWTLGTDTQYF.

In its sample, this clonotype was seen many times. The V gene is TRBV6-5, the J gene TRBJ2-2, with D perhaps matching TRBD1 (6 bases). V lost 2 bases and J 6 bases, leaving 16 bases between the germline ends. This CDR3 spans 16 amino acids. Looked up from germline, CDR1 is MNHEY and CDR2 is SVGAGI. CDR3: CASSYAAGEGAGELFF. The CDR3 DNA is TGTGCCAGCAGTTACGCGGCAGGGGAAGGTGCCGGGGAGCTGTTTTTT.

Points on this clonotype: This may be a read error, as it is one base from a much larger clone. The rearrangement joins TRBV5-3 to TRBJ2-7, with no clear D. TRBV5-3 qualifies as an ORF whose function is uncertain. The CDR3 consists of 14 residues. In nucleotides, the CDR3 is TGTGCCAGCAGCTCCCGGGTCTCCGGGTGCGAGCAGTACTTC. It yields the protein CASSSRVSGCEQYF.

This clonotype has at least ten counts. V is TRBV19 and J is TRBJ1-5; D is unresolved. The V and J ends lost 3 bases and 6 bases respectively, with 15 bases between them. Looked up from germline, CDR1 is LNHDA and CDR2 is SQIVND (reference sequence). There are 15 residues in the CDR3. CDR3 loop: CASSMGPEMGQPQHF. The CDR3 DNA is TGTGCCAGTAGTATGGGCCCGGAAATGGGTCAGCCCCAGCATTTT.

This clonotype was seen many times. V usage is TRBV7-9 and J usage is TRBJ2-2; no firm D call. The CDR3 extends over 14 amino acids. Germline CDR1 SEHNR, CDR2 FQNEAQ (reference sequence). V was clipped by 5 bases and J by 3 bases, with 10 bases between them. This CDR3 is CASSLLWDTGELFF. As DNA, the CDR3 is TGTGCCAGCAGCCTCCTATGGGACACCGGGGAGCTGTTTTTT.

CDR3 sequence (DNA): TGCAGTGCTAGAGAGTATCGTGAGCAGTTCTTC. The encoded protein is CSAREYREQFF. This chain links TRBV20-1 with TRBJ2-1; D remains ambiguous. This CDR3 has 11 residues. V lost 0 bases to trimming and J lost 9 bases, with 6 bases between them. Germline V gene sequence: CDR1 DFQATT, CDR2 SNEGSKA (reference sequence).

The J gene is TRBJ2-7, the V gene TRBV10-3; tentative D call: TRBD2 (7 bases). This CDR3 has 14 residues. CDR1 and CDR2 from the germline V gene are ENHRY and SYGVKD. Trimming removed 7 bases at V and 7 bases at J, with 20 bases between. The CDR3 is CAIMGQRGAGEQYF. CDR3 coding DNA: TGTGCCATCATGGGTCAACGGGGGGCGGGAGAGCAGTACTTC.

A few counts support this clonotype. V and J are TRBV7-9 and TRBJ2-1; 7 bases line up with TRBD2. The CDR3 contains 13 residues. V lost 5 bases, J lost 6 bases, and 4 bases stayed unmatched. Germline CDR1 reads SEHNR; CDR2 reads FQNEAQ (reference sequence). The CDR3 bases are TGTGCCAGCAGCCCGGGACTAATCAATGAGCAGTTCTTC. Protein: CASSPGLINEQFF.

This clonotype was counted at least ten times. The V and J genes are TRBV30 and TRBJ1-5, with D tentatively TRBD1 (6 bases). V lost 2 bases and J lost 4, with 12 bases in between. Germline values: CDR1 GTSNPN, CDR2 SVGIG (reference sequence). CDR3 length equals 14 residues. The CDR3, as DNA: TGTGCCTGGAGTCGGGGGGCCTTTAATCAGCCCCAGCATTTT. Its protein is CAWSRGAFNQPQHF.

This clonotype was seen many times. The V call is TRBV28, the J call TRBJ1-5; TRBD1 aligns across 7 bases. The CDR3 totals 13 residues. V was clipped by 5 bases and J by 7 bases; unmatched bases: 5. Germline-derived CDR1 and CDR2 are MDHEN and SYDVKM. The CDR3 here is CASSIQGYQPQHF. The CDR3 region has the DNA TGTGCCAGCAGTATACAGGGGTACCAGCCCCAGCATTTT. Full variable domain (remainder filled in from reference TRBV28 and TRBJ1-5): DVKVTQSSRYLVKRTGEKVFLECVQDMDHENMFWYRQDPGLGLRLIYFSYDVKMKEKGDIPEGYSVSREKKERFSLILESASTNQTSMYLCASSIQGYQPQHFGDGTRLSIL.

V usage is TRBV7-9 and J usage is TRBJ1-1; 7 bases agree with TRBD1. The CDR3 extends over 16 amino acids. The V and J ends lost 4 bases and 1 base, in that order; junction bases with no gene match: 9. The germline CDR1 and CDR2 sequences are SEHNR and FQNEAQ (reference sequence). CDR3 sequence (DNA): TGTGCCAGCAGCTCGTCCAGGGGGGCACCGAACACTGAAGCTTTCTTT. The encoded protein is CASSSSRGAPNTEAFF.

In its sample, this clonotype was seen many times. The chain couples TRBV4-1 to TRBJ1-5, with D uncertain. Trimming took 0 bases from V and 2 from J, leaving 8 bases between them. Germline V CDR1 and CDR2: MGHRA, YSYEKL. The CDR3 has 15 amino acids. Here the CDR3 reads CASSQEGSGNQPQHF. The CDR3 DNA is TGCGCCAGCAGCCAAGAAGGCTCGGGCAATCAGCCCCAGCATTTT.

This clonotype was counted at least ten times. CDR3 bases: TGTGCCAGCAGCGGCGGGAGTGGGAGCACCGGGGAGCTGTTTTTT. Amino acid sequence: CASSGGSGSTGELFF. This chain links TRBV7-9 with TRBJ2-2; the match to TRBD2 covers 7 bases. V gave up 5 bases and J gave up 4 bases; unmatched junction bases: 7. The CDR3 sequence is 15 residues long. The V gene's germline CDR1 is SEHNR and CDR2 FQNEAQ (reference sequence). Full variable domain (rest looked up from reference TRBV7-9 and TRBJ2-2): DTGVSQNPRHKITKRGQNVTFRCDPISEHNRLYWYRQTLGQGPEFLTYFQNEAQLEKSRLLSDRFSAERPKGSFSTLEIQRTEQGDSAMYLCASSGGSGSTGELFFGEGSRLTVL.

There are a few counts of this clonotype. This chain links TRBV29-1 with TRBJ2-5; 10 positions agree with TRBD1. In germline, CDR1 is SQVTM, CDR2 ANQGSEA. V dropped 6 bases and J dropped 4; count of bases not matched to a gene: 8. This CDR3 has 14 residues. CDR3 DNA sequence: TGCAGCGTCCGCGGACAGGGGGAGAGAGAGACCCAGTACTTC. This codes for CSVRGQGERETQYF.

Ten or more counts support this clonotype. The chain employs TRBV5-6 and TRBJ2-7; 9 nucleotides match TRBD2. This CDR3 has 14 residues. Trimming cost V 7 bases and J 3 bases; bases outside gene matches: 8. In germline, CDR1 is SGHDT, CDR2 YYEEEE. This CDR3 reads CASRLAGILYEQYF. In DNA form, the CDR3 reads TGTGCCAGCCGCCTAGCGGGGATCCTCTACGAGCAGTACTTC.

There are a few counts of this clonotype. The J gene is TRBJ2-3, the V gene TRBV27; D uncertain. Germline V CDR1 and CDR2: MNHEY, SMNVEV (reference sequence). The CDR3 is 13 amino acids. V shed 3 bases and J shed 3 bases, with 7 bases lying between them. Here the CDR3 DNA reads TGTGCCAGCAGTTTTGACGAGACAGATACGCAGTATTTT. Translation: CASSFDETDTQYF.

The rearrangement uses TRBV28 and TRBJ2-3; perhaps TRBD2 as D (7 bases). The CDR3 sequence is 16 residues long. The V gene lost 5 bases and the J gene lost 7 bases, with 22 bases spanning the gap. Germline lookup yields CDR1 MDHEN and CDR2 SYDVKM. The CDR3 sequence is CASSPLRGASENTQYF. CDR3 in DNA: TGTGCCAGCAGTCCTCTACGGGGGGCTAGCGAAAATACGCAGTATTTT.